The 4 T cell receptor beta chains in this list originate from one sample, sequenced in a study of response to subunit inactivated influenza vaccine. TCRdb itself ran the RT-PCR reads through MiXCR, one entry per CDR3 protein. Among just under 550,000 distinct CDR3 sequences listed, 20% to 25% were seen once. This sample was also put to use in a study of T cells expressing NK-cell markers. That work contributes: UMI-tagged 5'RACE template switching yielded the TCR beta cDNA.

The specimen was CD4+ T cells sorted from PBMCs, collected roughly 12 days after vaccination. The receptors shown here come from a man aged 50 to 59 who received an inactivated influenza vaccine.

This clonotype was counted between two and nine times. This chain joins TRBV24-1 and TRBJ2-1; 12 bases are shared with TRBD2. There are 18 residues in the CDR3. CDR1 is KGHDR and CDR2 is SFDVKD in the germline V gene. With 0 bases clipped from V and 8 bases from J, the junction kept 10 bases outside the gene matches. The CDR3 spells CATSDLRPTSGGRHEQFF. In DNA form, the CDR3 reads TGTGCCACCAGTGATTTGCGACCAACTAGCGGGGGGAGGCATGAGCAGTTCTTC.

The CDR3 DNA follows: TGTGCCAGCAGTGGATGGGGCACAGATACGCAGTATTTT. Its translation: CASSGWGTDTQYF. The rearrangement uses TRBV2 and TRBJ2-3; D is ambiguous. This CDR3 contains 13 residues. Germline assignment: CDR1 SNHLY and CDR2 FYNNEI. Trimming removed 4 bases from V and 1 base from J, with 6 bases in between.

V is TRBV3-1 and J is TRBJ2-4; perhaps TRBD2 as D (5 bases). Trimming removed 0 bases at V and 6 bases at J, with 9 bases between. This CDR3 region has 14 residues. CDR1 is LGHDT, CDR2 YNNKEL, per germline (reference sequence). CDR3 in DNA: TGTGCCAGCAGCCAAGAAATACTAGGAAACATTCAGTACTTC. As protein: CASSQEILGNIQYF. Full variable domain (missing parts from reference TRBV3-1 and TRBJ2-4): DTAVSQTPKYLVTQMGNDKSIKCEQNLGHDTMYWYKQDSKKFLKIMFSYNNKELIINETVPNRFSPKSPDKAHLNLHINSLELGDSAVYFCASSQEILGNIQYFGAGTRLSVL.

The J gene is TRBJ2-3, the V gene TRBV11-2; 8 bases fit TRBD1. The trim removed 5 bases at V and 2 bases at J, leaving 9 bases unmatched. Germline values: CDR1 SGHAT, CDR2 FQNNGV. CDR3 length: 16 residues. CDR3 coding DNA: TGTGCCAGCAGCCCCCAGGGGGCTAGATTCACAGATACGCAGTATTTT. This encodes CASSPQGARFTDTQYF.